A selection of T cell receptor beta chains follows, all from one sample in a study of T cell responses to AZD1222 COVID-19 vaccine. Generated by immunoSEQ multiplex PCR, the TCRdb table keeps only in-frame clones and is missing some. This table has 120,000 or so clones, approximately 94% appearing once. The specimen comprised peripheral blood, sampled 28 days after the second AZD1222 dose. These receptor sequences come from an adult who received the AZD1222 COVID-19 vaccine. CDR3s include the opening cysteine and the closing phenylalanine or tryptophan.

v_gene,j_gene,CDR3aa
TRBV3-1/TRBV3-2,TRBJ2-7,CASSQAPRSYEQYF
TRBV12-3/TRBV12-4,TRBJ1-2,CASRTLWDYGYTF
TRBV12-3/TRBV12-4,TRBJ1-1,CASSLGGITEAFF
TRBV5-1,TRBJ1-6,CASSLAGNLNSPLHF
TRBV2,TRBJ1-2,CASSVGTDYGYTF
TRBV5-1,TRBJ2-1,CASSLDGSYNEQFF
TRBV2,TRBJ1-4,CASTVRAVSTNEKLFF
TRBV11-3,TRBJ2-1,CASSEGAGWNEQFF
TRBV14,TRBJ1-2,CASSQDSIRGSRGHF
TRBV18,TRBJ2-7,CASSPRDRNTYEQYF
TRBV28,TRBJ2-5,CASSFRDIGETQYF
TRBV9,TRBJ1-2,CASSGTGGAGYTF
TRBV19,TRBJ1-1,CASSGTGWTEAFF
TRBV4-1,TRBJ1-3,CASSTNSGNTIYF
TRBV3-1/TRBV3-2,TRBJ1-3,CASSDSGSGSGNTIYF
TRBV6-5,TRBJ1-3,CASSHTTGSGNTIYF
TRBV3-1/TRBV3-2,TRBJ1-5,CASSGGGNQPQHF
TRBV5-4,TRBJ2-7,CASSPGTSGTYEQYF
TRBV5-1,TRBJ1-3,CASSLGDRISGNTIYF
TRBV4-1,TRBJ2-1,CASSPKDRGVGVLDEQFF
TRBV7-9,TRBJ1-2,CASSLGTAIYGYTF
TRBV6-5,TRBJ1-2,CASRLWGQGAGYTF